The sequence of this T cell receptor beta chain was determined in a study of blood T cells in healthy people across ages. The authors ran a second PCR of roughly 6 to 12 cycles using a sample-barcoded 5' primer and a J-beta primer mix. TCRdb re-called the 5' RACE reads through MiXCR, storing one row per CDR3 protein. Counted here are about 1.4 million distinct CDR3 sequences, roughly 60% occurring once; the ten biggest clones make up over 6.5%. The specimen sequenced was blood. This receptor was taken from a man aged 18 to 35 in good health.

CDR3 DNA: TGTGCCAGCAGCTTAGACTCGCTAGCGGGATGGTGGCCTGACAATGAGCAGTTCTTC. Its protein is CASSLDSLAGWWPDNEQFF. This chain joins TRBV7-9 and TRBJ2-1; 9 bases map to TRBD2. This CDR3 is 19 amino acids long. Germline CDR1 is SEHNR and CDR2 is FQNEAQ (reference sequence). The trim removed 1 base at V and 5 bases at J, leaving 15 bases unmatched.